This entry lists 11 T cell receptor beta chains sequenced from one sample in a study of neurological immune-mediated disorders. Via MiXCR, TCRdb re-called the 5' RACE reads, giving one row per CDR3 protein. The sample includes 50,000 to 70,000 distinct CDR3 sequences, about 4.9% seen only once; the top ten take 6.9%. Sequencing input: PBMCs. These receptors were taken from a man aged 25-45 years with multiple sclerosis.

The table lists this clonotype with a few counts. The genes are TRBV5-1 and TRBJ1-1; D unclear. Germline values: CDR1 SGHRS, CDR2 YFSETQ. Trimming cost V 0 bases and J 0 bases, with 6 bases left between them. The CDR3 loop spans 14 amino acids. As DNA, the CDR3 is TGCGCCAGCAGCTTGGGCAGCTTGAACACTGAAGCTTTCTTT. Residues: CASSLGSLNTEAFF.

In this sample, this clonotype turned up many times. The chain employs TRBV4-1 and TRBJ2-3; 8 positions match TRBD1. The CDR3 sequence is 17 residues long. Germline CDR1 is MGHRA and CDR2 is YSYEKL. The junction had 9 bases not matched to a gene; V was cut back by 0 bases and J by 4 bases. The chain's CDR3 is CASSQDPLRTGSDTQYF. As DNA, the CDR3 is TGCGCCAGCAGCCAAGACCCCTTGAGGACAGGGTCAGATACGCAGTATTTT.

This clonotype was seen a handful of times. This rearrangement joins TRBV12-5 to TRBJ1-1; D is undetermined. V was cut by 2 bases and J by 2 bases, with 6 bases left in between. This CDR3 region has 13 residues. Germline CDR1 LGHNT, CDR2 FRNRAP. CDR3 sequence reads: CASGLYSNTEAFF. The CDR3 DNA reads TGTGCTAGTGGTTTGTACAGTAACACTGAAGCTTTCTTT.

The chain recombines TRBV9 with TRBJ2-7; D not resolved. V was trimmed by 0 bases and J by 2 bases, leaving 9 bases between them. The CDR3 length is 14 residues. Germline V CDR1 and CDR2: SGDLS, YYNGEE. The CDR3, as DNA: TGTGCCAGCAGCGTAGGAGACGCAGCCTACGAGCAGTACTTC. Protein product: CASSVGDAAYEQYF.

This clonotype was seen ten or more times. The CDR3 is CASSSDGIQPQHF. CDR3 nucleotide sequence: TGTGCCAGCAGTTCGGACGGGATTCAGCCCCAGCATTTT. V and J are TRBV12-3 or TRBV12-4 and TRBJ1-5, with D unclear. This CDR3 is built from 13 residues. Trimming stripped 4 bases from V and 6 bases from J, with 10 bases between.

This clonotype was seen many times. J is TRBJ2-1 and V is TRBV29-1, with TRBD2 identical over 7 bases. The J segment lost 8 bases and the V segment lost 3 bases, leaving 4 bases of the junction unmatched. CDR3 length equals 12 residues. Germline CDR1 reads SQVTM; CDR2 reads ANQGSEA. The CDR3 here is CSVDGGNDEQFF. CDR3 DNA: TGCAGCGTTGACGGGGGGAACGATGAGCAGTTCTTC.

This clonotype was counted between two and nine times. This may stem from a read error, because a much larger clone lies one nucleotide away. DNA for the CDR3: TGTGCCAGCAACCGGGAATTCCAAGAGACCCAGTACTTC. This gives the protein CASNREFQETQYF. The J gene is TRBJ2-5, the V gene TRBV2, with D tentatively TRBD2 (5 bases). V was shortened by 7 bases and J by 1 base, with 10 bases between the two germline ends. The CDR3 consists of 13 residues. Germline loops: CDR1 SNHLY, CDR2 FYNNEI. The complete variable domain, with remaining parts taken from reference TRBV2 and TRBJ2-5, reads EPEVTQTPSHQVTQMGQEVILRCVPISNHLYFYWYRQILGQKVEFLVSFYNNEISEKSEIFDDQFSVERPDGSNFTLKIRSTKLEDSAMYFCASNREFQETQYFGPGTRLLVL.

This clonotype has at least ten counts. As DNA, the CDR3 is TGCGCCAGCAGCTTGGTGGGACAGCCCCCTAACACTGAAGCTTTCTTT. Protein sequence: CASSLVGQPPNTEAFF. The gene calls are TRBV5-1 and TRBJ1-1, with 7 bases that match TRBD1. Trimming removed 0 bases from V and 2 bases from J; junction bases left unmatched: 7. The germline gives CDR1 SGHRS, CDR2 YFSETQ. This CDR3 is built from 16 residues. The variable domain in full, with the rest retrieved from reference TRBV5-1 and TRBJ1-1, is KAGVTQTPRYLIKTRGQQVTLSCSPISGHRSVSWYQQTPGQGLQFLFEYFSETQRNKGNFPGRFSGRQFSNSRSEMNVSTLELGDSALYLCASSLVGQPPNTEAFFGQGTRLTVV.

This clonotype was seen repeatedly, ten times or more. The CDR3: CASSHWDRAEETQYF. The CDR3 DNA is TGTGCCAGCAGCCACTGGGACAGGGCGGAGGAGACCCAGTACTTC. The genes are TRBV7-9 and TRBJ2-5; 9 bases map to TRBD1. The CDR3 loop spans 15 amino acids. Germline V gene lookup returns CDR1 SEHNR and CDR2 FQNEAQ (reference sequence). V shed 5 bases and J 5 bases; nucleotides not matched to a gene: 9.

This clonotype was observed a few times. The rearrangement links TRBV11-2 to TRBJ2-3, with 11 bases identical to TRBD2. Germline CDR1 is SGHAT and CDR2 is FQNNGV. With V trimmed by 2 bases and J by 5 bases, 6 bases remained unmatched. The CDR3 has 16 amino acids. In DNA form, the CDR3 reads TGTGCCAGCAGCTTAATCCTAGCGGGGGGTGGAGATACGCAGTATTTT. Translated, it gives CASSLILAGGGDTQYF.

This clonotype turned up a few times. A single base separates this from a much larger clone, so it may be a read error. The rearrangement joins TRBV2 to TRBJ2-3, with TRBD2 identical over 9 bases. The V gene end was trimmed by 8 bases and the J gene end by 0 bases; junction bases not matched to a gene: 3. The CDR3 is 14 amino acids. Germline values: CDR1 SNHLY, CDR2 FYNNEI. CDR3 residues: CASLLAGSTDTQYF. CDR3 coding DNA: TGTGCCAGCCTTCTAGCGGGGAGCACAGATACGCAGTATTTT.